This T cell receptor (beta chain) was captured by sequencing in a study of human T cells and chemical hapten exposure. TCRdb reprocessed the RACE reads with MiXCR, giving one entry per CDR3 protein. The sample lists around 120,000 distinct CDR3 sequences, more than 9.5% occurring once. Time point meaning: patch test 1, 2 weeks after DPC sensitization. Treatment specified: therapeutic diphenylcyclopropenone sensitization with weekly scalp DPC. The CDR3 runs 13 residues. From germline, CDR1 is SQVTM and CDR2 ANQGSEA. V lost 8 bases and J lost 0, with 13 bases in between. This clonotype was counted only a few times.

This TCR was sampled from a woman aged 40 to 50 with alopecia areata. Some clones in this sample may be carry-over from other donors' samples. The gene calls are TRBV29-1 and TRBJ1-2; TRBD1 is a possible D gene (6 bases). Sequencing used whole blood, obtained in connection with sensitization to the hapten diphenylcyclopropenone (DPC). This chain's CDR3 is CSLRTATNYGYTF. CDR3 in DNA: TGCAGCCTCCGGACAGCGACTAACTATGGCTACACCTTC.